These 23 T cell receptor beta chains share one sample of origin, sequenced in a study of CD8 T cells in acute hepatitis C reinfection. Assay used: immunoSEQ multiplex PCR; TCRdb lists only in-frame clones, some missing. The sample holds fewer than 40,000 clones, roughly 85% seen once. Noted time point: naive CD8 control sorted from an acute-time-point sample. The sample comprised naive CD8+ T cells from PBMCs. The receptors derive from a woman between 18 and 30 years old who spontaneously cleared hepatitis C infection.

The V and J genes are TRBV27 and TRBJ1-5; TRBD1 is a possible D gene (6 bases). The germline V gene encodes CDR1 MNHEY and CDR2 SMNVEV (reference sequence). V was cut by 3 bases and J by 2 bases, with 11 bases left in between. The CDR3 consists of 15 residues. The DNA of the CDR3 is TGTGCCAGCAGTTTGAGGGGGATCGGCAATCAGCCCCAGCATTTT. It yields the protein CASSLRGIGNQPQHF.

The rearrangement uses TRBV4-1 and TRBJ2-1; D unresolved. The CDR3 sequence is 15 residues long. The V and J ends lost 2 bases and 0 bases respectively, with 8 bases between them. Germline V gene lookup returns CDR1 MGHRA and CDR2 YSYEKL. DNA for the CDR3: TGCGCCAGCAGCCAAACCCTACTCTCCTACAATGAGCAGTTCTTC. As protein: CASSQTLLSYNEQFF.

V usage is TRBV21-1 and J usage is TRBJ1-2; the table names TRBD1, a call not compared with the DNA. TRBV21-1 is a recognized pseudogene. The CDR3 runs to 14 residues. This CDR3 reads CASSLRTGWSGYTF. The CDR3 bases are TGTGCCAGCAGCTTACGGACAGGGTGGAGTGGCTACACCTTC.

This chain connects TRBV5-1 to TRBJ1-2; D ambiguous. The CDR3 loop spans 14 amino acids. V was trimmed by 0 bases and J by 6 bases, leaving 12 bases between them. The germline CDR1 and CDR2 sequences are SGHRS and YFSETQ. The CDR3 reads CASSLGGPPDGYTF. CDR3 bases: TGCGCCAGCAGCTTGGGCGGGCCCCCTGATGGCTACACCTTC.

The rearrangement joins TRBV5-6 to TRBJ2-7, with D maybe TRBD1 (7 bases). This CDR3 has 15 residues. From germline, CDR1 is SGHDT and CDR2 YYEEEE. Trimming took off 1 base at V and 3 bases at J, with 14 bases between the two ends. The CDR3 reads CASSLSLQGGYEQYF. DNA for the CDR3: TGTGCCAGCAGCTTGAGTCTGCAGGGGGGCTACGAGCAGTACTTC.

V is TRBV27 and J is TRBJ2-2; 13 bases agree with TRBD2. The CDR3 has 17 amino acids. Germline V gene data show CDR1 as MNHEY and CDR2 as SMNVEV (reference sequence). V lost 8 bases to trimming and J lost 5 bases; unmatched junction nucleotides: 11. As DNA, the CDR3 is TGTGCCAGCGGCCCACTGGGACTAGCGGGACAAACCGGGGAGCTGTTTTTT. This sequence encodes CASGPLGLAGQTGELFF.

This sequence joins TRBV5-6 and TRBJ2-7; D possibly corresponds to TRBD2 (6 bases). Per the germline V gene, CDR1 is SGHDT and CDR2 is YYEEEE. The CDR3 has 15 residues. Trimming shortened V by 0 bases and J by 6 bases, and 16 bases separated the two germline ends. The CDR3 nucleotides are TGTGCCAGCAGCTTGGCCCCGACTAGTTCAGCCGAGCAGTACTTC. Residues: CASSLAPTSSAEQYF.

V usage is TRBV7-9 and J usage is TRBJ1-4, with D tentatively TRBD1 (5 bases). CDR3 length: 14 residues. Deletions cut 1 base from V and 8 bases from J, with 11 bases between. CDR1 is SEHNR, CDR2 FQNEAQ, per germline (reference sequence). The CDR3 DNA is TGTGCCAGCAGCTTAGTGGGACCAATAGAAAAACTGTTTTTT. Translated: CASSLVGPIEKLFF. Variable domain in full (rest from reference TRBV7-9 and TRBJ1-4): DTGVSQNPRHKITKRGQNVTFRCDPISEHNRLYWYRQTLGQGPEFLTYFQNEAQLEKSRLLSDRFSAERPKGSFSTLEIQRTEQGDSAMYLCASSLVGPIEKLFFGSGTQLSVL.

The CDR3 region has the DNA TGCGCCAGCAGCGGAAGTCCTGTCACTGAAGCTTTCTTT. Encoded protein: CASSGSPVTEAFF. The V gene is TRBV5-1, the J gene TRBJ1-1; D gene ambiguous. Germline CDR1 reads SGHRS; CDR2 reads YFSETQ. V was cut by 4 bases and J by 4 bases, with 11 bases left in between. This CDR3 contains 13 residues.

In its sample, this clone was seen once. The V call is TRBV7-8, the J call TRBJ2-3; 7 nucleotides match TRBD2. The trim removed 7 bases at V and 0 bases at J, leaving 13 bases unmatched. Per germline, CDR1 SGHVS and CDR2 FQNEAQ. The CDR3 is made up of 17 amino acids. DNA of the CDR3: TGTGCCAGCAAGGAGCCTCCCCCGGGACTAAGCACAGATACGCAGTATTTT. The encoded protein is CASKEPPPGLSTDTQYF.

This sequence joins TRBV7-8 and TRBJ2-1, with D unclear. V was pared by 5 bases and J by 6 bases, with 5 bases between. CDR1 is SGHVS, CDR2 FQNEAQ, per germline. This CDR3 spans 11 amino acids. DNA of the CDR3: TGTGCCAGCAGCGCCCTCAATGAGCAGTTCTTC. Translated: CASSALNEQFF.

CDR3 in DNA: TGTGCCAGCAGCCAACAGGGGCCCCCTGGAAACACCATATATTTT. Protein: CASSQQGPPGNTIYF. V usage is TRBV14 and J usage is TRBJ1-3; possibly TRBD1 for D (6 bases). The CDR3 has 15 residues. Germline V lookup: CDR1 SGHDN, CDR2 FVKESK. The V end was cut by 2 bases, the J end by 2 bases, with 10 bases between.

The chain employs TRBV7-6 and TRBJ1-1; tentative D call: TRBD1 (5 bases). The CDR3 is made up of 14 amino acids. CDR1 is SGHVS, CDR2 FNYEAQ, per germline. V shed 5 bases and J shed 0 bases, with 10 bases lying between them. The CDR3 loop is CASSPGGVNTEAFF. The CDR3 DNA reads TGTGCCAGCAGCCCCGGGGGGGTGAACACTGAAGCTTTCTTT.

This chain joins TRBV13 and TRBJ2-7, with D unresolved. This CDR3 is 11 amino acids long. V was pared by 2 bases and J by 6 bases, with 5 bases between. The germline V gene has CDR1 PRHDT and CDR2 FYEKMQ (reference sequence). The CDR3, as DNA: TGTGCCAGCAGCTTATCCGGCGAGCAGTACTTC. This translates into CASSLSGEQYF.

V gene TRBV7-9 combines with J gene TRBJ1-1, with D uncertain. The V gene's germline CDR1 is SEHNR and CDR2 FQNEAQ (reference sequence). CDR3 size: 12 residues. V shed 4 bases and J shed 6 bases, with 9 bases lying between them. CDR3 residues: CASSSSIAEAFF. The CDR3 DNA sequence: TGTGCCAGCAGCTCCTCCATTGCTGAAGCTTTCTTT.

This rearrangement joins TRBV2 to TRBJ2-7, with D perhaps TRBD1 (6 bases). This CDR3 is 13 amino acids long. From germline, CDR1 is SNHLY and CDR2 FYNNEI. The V end lost 8 bases, the J end lost 6 bases, and 17 bases lay between the germline ends. For the CDR3, the DNA is TGTGCCAGCCGGGACACCAGTGTTATCGAGCAGTACTTC. Protein sequence: CASRDTSVIEQYF.

The chain uses TRBV27 and TRBJ2-2; 11 bases line up with TRBD1. CDR3 length: 16 residues. Per germline, CDR1 MNHEY and CDR2 SMNVEV (reference sequence). J gave up 6 bases and V 5 bases, and 8 bases lay outside the gene matches. CDR3 protein: CASSVWTGGAPGELFF. Here the CDR3 DNA reads TGTGCCAGCAGTGTATGGACAGGGGGCGCCCCCGGGGAGCTGTTTTTT.

This chain links TRBV6-5 with TRBJ2-1; D gene unclear. Trimming removed 5 bases at V and 1 base at J, with 9 bases between. The CDR3 length is 14 residues. Germline CDR1 MNHEY, CDR2 SVGAGI. The CDR3 bases are TGTGCCAGCAGTCTGGCAGAATCCTACAATGAGCAGTTCTTC. Translated: CASSLAESYNEQFF.

The chain couples TRBV5-1 to TRBJ2-1; D ambiguous. Germline V lookup: CDR1 SGHRS, CDR2 YFSETQ. CDR3 size: 16 residues. Trimming cost V 0 bases and J 0 bases, with 10 bases left between them. For the CDR3, the DNA is TGCGCCAGCAGCTTGGCTACCAGCAGCTCCTACAATGAGCAGTTCTTC. This gives the protein CASSLATSSSYNEQFF.

The V call is TRBV4-1, the J call TRBJ2-1; D not certain. Trimming stripped 3 bases from V and 10 bases from J, with 7 bases between. Looked up from germline, CDR1 is MGHRA and CDR2 is YSYEKL. The CDR3 has 11 residues. The CDR3 DNA is TGCGCCAGCAGCCACCACCTGGAGCAGTTCTTC. This translates into CASSHHLEQFF.

V usage is TRBV4-1 and J usage is TRBJ1-5; D perhaps matches TRBD1 (5 bases). The CDR3 is made up of 14 amino acids. V dropped 2 bases and J dropped 5 bases, with 10 bases sitting between them. Germline values: CDR1 MGHRA, CDR2 YSYEKL. CDR3 amino acids: CASSQSTVDQPQHF. The DNA of the CDR3 is TGCGCCAGCAGCCAATCGACAGTAGATCAGCCCCAGCATTTT.

The chain recombines TRBV7-6 with TRBJ2-7; D unclear. The CDR3 loop spans 12 amino acids. V dropped 4 bases and J dropped 3 bases, with 7 bases sitting between them. Germline CDR1 is SGHVS and CDR2 is FNYEAQ. In nucleotides, the CDR3 is TGTGCCAGCAGCTCTGTGGGCTACGAGCAGTACTTC. Its translation is CASSSVGYEQYF.

The chain links TRBV6-6 to TRBJ2-1; TRBD2 might be the D (5 bases). Trimming took 5 bases from V and 12 from J, leaving 17 bases between them. This CDR3 has 13 residues. The germline V gene has CDR1 MNHNY and CDR2 SVGAGI (reference sequence). The DNA of the CDR3 is TGTGCCAGCAGTCCCGGCCCCGGACGGGGGCAGTTCTTC. This sequence encodes CASSPGPGRGQFF.